These T cell receptor beta chains were read from a single sample in a study of blood T cell repertoires in COVID-19. Produced via immunoSEQ multiplex PCR; TCRdb's table is partial and in-frame only. The table records 55,000 to 80,000 clones, over 75% of them present only once. Sequencing was carried out using peripheral blood. Receptor source: a man aged 50 to 59 with acute or convalescent COVID-19. Each CDR3 is given with its conserved first and last residue. The D gene is left open where the match is weak. Clone size is shown for a subset of rows, as once, few, many or a class of expanded clone.

d_gene	abundance	v_gene	j_gene	CDR3aa	CDR3nt
.	.	TRBV3-1/TRBV3-2	TRBJ1-4	CASSPRRGKLFF	TGTGCCAGCAGCCCCCGGCGGGGAAAACTGTTTTTT
.	.	TRBV5-5	TRBJ2-5	CASSLRLGHPLETQYF	TGTGCCAGCAGCTTGAGGCTGGGACATCCTTTGGAGACCCAGTACTTC
.	.	TRBV7-9	TRBJ2-5	CASTRWRGTIQETQYF	TGTGCCAGCACCCGATGGCGCGGGACGATACAAGAGACCCAGTACTTC
TRBD1	.	TRBV29-1	TRBJ1-1	CSVEPLLRGPGGEAFF	TGCAGCGTTGAGCCCCTGCTAAGGGGGCCCGGCGGTGAAGCTTTCTTT
.	.	TRBV9	TRBJ2-7	CASSEPEYF	TGTGCCAGCAGCGAACCAGAGTACTTC
.	.	TRBV21-1	TRBJ2-3	CASSKDVHYTDTQYF	TGTGCCAGCAGCAAAGATGTACACTACACAGATACGCAGTATTTT
.	.	TRBV4-2	TRBJ2-2	CASSQGDFSNTGELFF	TGTGCCAGCAGCCAAGGGGACTTCTCGAACACCGGGGAGCTGTTTTTT
.	.	TRBV4-1	TRBJ1-2	CASSQERVGGYTF	TGCGCCAGCAGCCAAGAACGGGTCGGGGGCTACACCTTC
TRBD2	.	TRBV6-1	TRBJ2-1	CASSGGLAGRNNEQFF	TGTGCCAGCAGTGGTGGACTAGCGGGGCGAAACAATGAGCAGTTCTTC
TRBD1	once	TRBV19	TRBJ1-1	CASSTTGATEAFF	TGTGCCAGTAGTACCACAGGGGCCACTGAAGCTTTCTTT
.	.	TRBV5-1	TRBJ2-5	CASSWWGQDRTKETQYF	TGCGCCAGCAGCTGGTGGGGGCAGGACAGAACAAAAGAGACCCAGTACTTC
TRBD1	.	TRBV18	TRBJ1-6	CASSPRDRGSSYNSPLHF	TGTGCCAGCTCACCACGGGACAGGGGGAGCTCCTATAATTCACCCCTCCACTTT
.	.	TRBV7-3	TRBJ2-1	CASSLSDNNEQFF	TGTGCCAGCAGCTTAAGCGACAACAATGAGCAGTTCTTC
TRBD1	.	TRBV9	TRBJ2-7	CASSLRGQGPYEQYF	TGTGCCAGCAGCCTCCGTGGACAGGGCCCCTACGAGCAGTACTTC
.	.	TRBV28	TRBJ2-5	CASSLSALRSWAQYF	TGTGCCAGCAGTTTATCTGCTTTGCGGTCATGGGCCCAGTACTTC
TRBD2	.	TRBV5-4	TRBJ2-3	CASSFRLAPSTDTQYF	TGTGCCAGCAGCTTCCGACTAGCGCCCAGCACAGATACGCAGTATTTT
.	once	TRBV5-5	TRBJ2-7	CASSQISDRTYEQYF	TGTGCCAGCAGCCAGATATCAGACAGAACCTACGAGCAGTACTTC
.	.	TRBV4-2	TRBJ1-1	CASSQSEGGAGNTEAFF	TGTGCCAGCAGCCAATCCGAAGGGGGGGCTGGAAACACTGAAGCTTTCTTT
.	.	TRBV5-1	TRBJ2-2	CASSFRGQNTGELFF	TGCGCCAGCAGCTTCCGGGGACAGAACACCGGGGAGCTGTTTTTT
.	once	TRBV6-5	TRBJ1-2	CATRGQGGYTF	TGTGCCACCAGGGGCCAAGGTGGCTACACCTTC
.	.	TRBV5-1	TRBJ1-1	CASSNYRENTEAFF	TGCGCCAGCAGCAACTACAGGGAGAACACTGAAGCTTTCTTT
TRBD2	.	TRBV6-6	TRBJ2-7	CASSWGGSGGHEQYF	TGTGCCAGCAGTTGGGGAGGTAGCGGGGGCCACGAGCAGTACTTC
.	.	TRBV24-1	TRBJ2-1	CATAASSSYNEQFF	TGTGCCACCGCCGCGTCGAGCTCCTACAATGAGCAGTTCTTC
.	.	TRBV12-3/TRBV12-4	TRBJ1-1	CASSGVYTEAFF	TGTGCCAGCAGCGGGGTATACACTGAAGCTTTCTTT
.	.	TRBV7-9	TRBJ1-2	CASSPARDSDMYGYTF	TGTGCCAGCAGCCCGGCCCGGGACTCCGATATGTATGGCTACACCTTC
.	.	TRBV6-5	TRBJ2-7	CASRYSYEQYF	TGTGCCAGCCGGTACTCCTACGAGCAGTACTTC
TRBD1	.	TRBV6-6	TRBJ1-1	CASSSDRATEAFF	TGTGCCAGCAGCAGTGACAGGGCAACTGAAGCTTTCTTT
TRBD1	.	TRBV5-1	TRBJ2-7	CASSITGGSYEQYF	TGCGCCAGCAGTATCACAGGGGGCTCCTACGAGCAGTACTTC
TRBD1	.	TRBV5-6	TRBJ2-3	CASSHPTGTDTQYF	TGTGCCAGCAGCCACCCGACAGGGACAGATACGCAGTATTTT
TRBD1	.	TRBV6-6	TRBJ1-2	CASSYIRQGDGYTF	TGTGCCAGCAGTTACATTAGACAGGGGGACGGCTACACCTTC
TRBD2	.	TRBV5-1	TRBJ2-3	CASSLALAGVTDTQYF	TGCGCCAGCAGCTTGGCGTTAGCGGGGGTCACAGATACGCAGTATTTT
.	.	TRBV6-6	TRBJ1-6	CASIPGQPGGSPLHF	TGTGCCAGCATACCCGGACAGCCTGGCGGTTCACCCCTCCACTTT
TRBD1	few	TRBV12-5	TRBJ1-5	CASGLSAGGHQPQHF	TGTGCTAGTGGTTTGTCAGCAGGGGGCCATCAGCCCCAGCATTTT
TRBD2	.	TRBV5-4	TRBJ2-1	CASSTSGGIYNEQFF	TGTGCCAGCAGCACTAGCGGGGGGATCTACAATGAGCAGTTCTTC
.	.	TRBV6-5	TRBJ2-3	CASSYGGSSTDTQYF	TGTGCCAGCAGTTACGGGGGCAGTAGCACAGATACGCAGTATTTT
.	.	TRBV6-5	TRBJ2-7	CASSNRGSGIDEQYF	TGTGCCAGCAGTAATCGCGGATCCGGAATCGACGAGCAGTACTTC
.	.	TRBV5-5	TRBJ2-7	CASSWGPTYEQYF	TGTGCCAGCAGCTGGGGGCCAACCTACGAGCAGTACTTC
TRBD1	.	TRBV7-6	TRBJ1-1	CASSSGGGMNTEAFF	TGTGCCAGCAGCTCAGGGGGAGGAATGAACACTGAAGCTTTCTTT
.	.	TRBV6-5	TRBJ1-2	CASSYSSGSYGYTF	TGTGCCAGCAGTTACTCGTCAGGGTCCTATGGCTACACCTTC
.	.	TRBV25-1	TRBJ2-1	CASSESRPSSYNEQFF	TGTGCCAGCAGTGAATCTAGGCCGAGCTCCTACAATGAGCAGTTCTTC
.	once	TRBV27	TRBJ1-2	CASSLSWQGNYGYTF	TGTGCCAGCAGTTTATCGTGGCAGGGCAACTATGGCTACACCTTC
.	.	TRBV11-2	TRBJ1-4	CASSSGDMGEKLFF	TGTGCCAGCAGCTCCGGGGACATGGGTGAAAAACTGTTTTTT
.	.	TRBV10-3	TRBJ1-2	CAISPDSVRGYTF	TGTGCCATCAGCCCGGACAGCGTACGTGGCTACACCTTC
.	.	TRBV19	TRBJ2-1	CASWAGDYNEQFF	TGTGCCAGCTGGGCAGGGGACTACAATGAGCAGTTCTTC
TRBD1	once	TRBV5-5	TRBJ1-1	CASSWQTGANTEAFF	TGTGCCAGCAGCTGGCAGACAGGGGCGAACACTGAAGCTTTCTTT
TRBD2	once	TRBV12-3/TRBV12-4	TRBJ2-2	CASRRGAGELFF	TGTGCCAGCAGACGGGGGGCCGGGGAGCTGTTTTTT
TRBD1	.	TRBV7-2	TRBJ1-1	CASSPRGGRFTEAFF	TGTGCCAGCAGCCCACGAGGGGGCAGATTTACTGAAGCTTTCTTT
.	.	TRBV6-5	TRBJ1-3	CASKNGYSGNTIYF	TGTGCCAGCAAAAACGGTTACTCTGGAAACACCATATATTTT
TRBD2	.	TRBV7-3	TRBJ2-3	CASSLTSGGNTDTQYF	TGTGCCAGCAGCTTGACTAGCGGGGGGAACACAGATACGCAGTATTTT
.	.	TRBV9	TRBJ2-1	CASSPTTVSYNEQFF	TGTGCCAGCAGCCCTACGACAGTCTCCTACAATGAGCAGTTCTTC
TRBD1	.	TRBV24-1	TRBJ2-4	CATSDSGQGSNIQYF	TGTGCCACCAGTGACTCCGGACAGGGGAGCAACATTCAGTACTTC
.	.	TRBV9	TRBJ2-5	CASSAYEGGEQETQYF	TGTGCCAGCAGCGCCTACGAAGGGGGAGAACAAGAGACCCAGTACTTC
TRBD1	.	TRBV23-1	TRBJ2-7	CARGTGGFSYEQYF	TGCGCCAGGGGGACAGGGGGTTTCTCCTACGAGCAGTACTTC
.	.	TRBV2	TRBJ2-6	CASSEQGLTGANVLTF	TGTGCCAGCAGTGAGCAGGGTTTAACTGGGGCCAACGTCCTGACTTTC
.	once	TRBV3-1/TRBV3-2	TRBJ1-1	CASSQDYRGLTEAFF	TGTGCCAGCAGCCAAGATTATCGGGGGTTGACTGAAGCTTTCTTT
TRBD1	.	TRBV29-1	TRBJ2-2	CSVRQGADTGELFF	TGCAGCGTTCGACAGGGAGCGGACACCGGGGAGCTGTTTTTT
TRBD1	once	TRBV5-1	TRBJ2-6	CASTRGQGVSGANVLTF	TGCGCCAGTACCAGGGGGCAGGGGGTCTCTGGGGCCAACGTCCTGACTTTC
.	few	TRBV23-1	TRBJ2-3	CASSQKEGAGDTQYF	TGCGCCAGCAGTCAAAAGGAGGGGGCTGGAGATACGCAGTATTTT
.	.	TRBV7-8	TRBJ2-7	CASSVGGTYEQYF	TGTGCCAGCAGCGTGGGAGGGACATACGAGCAGTACTTC